This T cell receptor (beta chain) was captured by sequencing in a study of CD8+ T cells in alopecia areata. Study summary: People stayed on tofacitinib for 6 to 18 months, then stopped the drug for 6 months.

This clone was found a few times. V was cut by 4 bases and J by 0 bases, with 7 bases left in between. Germline V gene lookup returns CDR1 KGHSH and CDR2 LQKENI. The CDR3 consists of 14 residues. TCR sequencing used cDNA made by reverse transcription of extracted RNA. This table comes from immunoSEQ multiplex PCR, and its TCRdb copy is limited to in-frame clones, with some not included. The sample records 100,000 to 150,000 clones, around three fifths being singletons. This clonotype was sampled from a human donor with alopecia areata. Material: CD4+ T cells sorted from blood, obtained at week 0. The chain joins TRBV18 to TRBJ1-3, with D possibly matching TRBD1 (5 bases). The CDR3 DNA is TGTGCCAGCTCACAGGGGAACTCTGGAAACACCATATATTTT. It translates to CASSQGNSGNTIYF.